This T cell receptor (beta chain) was identified during a study of monozygotic twins with inflammatory bowel disease. Germline V gene sequence: CDR1 SGHNT, CDR2 YYREEE (reference sequence). This CDR3 spans 13 amino acids. UMIs bearing a 6-nucleotide sample barcode were added through template switching. Amplification of TCRalpha and TCRbeta cDNA involved two nested PCRs that ran for roughly 16 and 10 cycles. TCRdb re-called the 5' RACE reads and gives one entry per CDR3 protein, without DNA. The table for this sample gives 400,000 or so distinct CDR3 sequences. As for this clonotype: The antigen remains undetermined.

Phlebotomy per donor yielded a single 2.5 ml blood sample. Findings and caveats of the study: Lower TCRbeta diversity (inverse Simpson) was seen in IBD patients than in healthy co-twins.

The source material was blood. The sequence was collected from a human donor with ulcerative colitis or Crohn's disease, or a healthy co-twin of an affected twin (not recorded which). The rearrangement links TRBV5-4 to TRBJ2-7; TCRdb returns TRBD1, unconfirmable since there is no DNA. The chain's CDR3 is CASSTPDSYEQYF.